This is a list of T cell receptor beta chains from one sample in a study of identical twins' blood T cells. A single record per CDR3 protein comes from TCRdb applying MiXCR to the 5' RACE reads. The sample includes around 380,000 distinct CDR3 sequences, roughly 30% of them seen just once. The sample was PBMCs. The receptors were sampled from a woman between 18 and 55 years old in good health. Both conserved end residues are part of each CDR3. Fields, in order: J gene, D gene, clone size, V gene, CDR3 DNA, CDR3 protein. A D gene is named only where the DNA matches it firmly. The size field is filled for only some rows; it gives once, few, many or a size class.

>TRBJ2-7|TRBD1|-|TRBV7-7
TGTGCCAGCAGCTTAGAAGGGACAGGCACCGAGCAGTACTTC
CASSLEGTGTEQYF
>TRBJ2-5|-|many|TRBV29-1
TGCAGCTTCCTCCCGGCGGAGGGGAGTTGGGAGACCCAGTACTTC
CSFLPAEGSWETQYF
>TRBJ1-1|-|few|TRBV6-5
TGTGCCAGCAGTAGTGCCCATAGAGGGAACACTGAAGCTTTCTTT
CASSSAHRGNTEAFF
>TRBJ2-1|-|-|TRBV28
TGTGCCAGCAGTGCACGGCGGAGACTTATGGGGAATGAGCAGTTCTTC
CASSARRRLMGNEQFF
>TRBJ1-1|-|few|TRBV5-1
TGCGCCAGCAGTTCTCATTCCCCGGGACACTCGACGGGAGCTTTCTTT
CASSSHSPGHSTGAFF
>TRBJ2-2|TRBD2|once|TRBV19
TGTGCCAGTAGTATAAAGGGCGTTGCACTAGCGGGAAACACCGGGGAGCTGTTTTTT
CASSIKGVALAGNTGELFF
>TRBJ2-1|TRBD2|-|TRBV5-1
TGCGCCAGCAGATTGGGACTAGCGGGAAGTCTCAATGAGCAGTTCTTC
CASRLGLAGSLNEQFF
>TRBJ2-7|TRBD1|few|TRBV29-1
TGCAGCGCCTGGGCGGGACAGGGAGAATACGAGCAGTACTTC
CSAWAGQGEYEQYF
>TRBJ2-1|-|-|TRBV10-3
TGTGCCATCAGTACGGACAATGAGCAGTTCTTC
CAISTDNEQFF
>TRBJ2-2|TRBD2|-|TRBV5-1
TGCGCCAGCAGCTTCGGACTAGTATACGACAAGAACACTGGGGAGCTGTTTTTT
CASSFGLVYDKNTGELFF
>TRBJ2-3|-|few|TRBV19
TGTGCCACTCATGGGAGCCAGTCGAGAGCAGATACGCAGTATTTT
CATHGSQSRADTQYF
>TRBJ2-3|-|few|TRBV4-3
TGCGCCAGCAGCCAGTCCCCACGCTTAGCGACTAGCACAGATACGCAGTATTTT
CASSQSPRLATSTDTQYF
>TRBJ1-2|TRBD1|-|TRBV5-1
TGCGCCAGCAGCTTGCCGGGACAGGAAGGGACCTTC
CASSLPGQEGTF
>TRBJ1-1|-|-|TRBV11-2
TGTGACAGCCGATTCTGGGACACGAACACTGAAGCTTTCTTT
CDSRFWDTNTEAFF
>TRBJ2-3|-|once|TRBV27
TGTGCCAGCAGTTTAACTACCCCCCCAGATACGCAGTATTTT
CASSLTTPPDTQYF
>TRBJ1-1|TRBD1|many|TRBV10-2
TGCGCCAGCAGTACGACAGGGTCGATGAACACTGAAGCTTTCTTT
CASSTTGSMNTEAFF
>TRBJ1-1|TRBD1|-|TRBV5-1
TGCGCCAGCAGCCGACCGGGACAGGTGAACACTGAAGCTTTCTTT
CASSRPGQVNTEAFF
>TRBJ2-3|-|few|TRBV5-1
TGCGCCAGCAGCCTCGCGGGGGCCCAACACACAGATACGCAGTATTTT
CASSLAGAQHTDTQYF
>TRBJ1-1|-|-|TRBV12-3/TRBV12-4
TGTGCCCGCAGTTTCCTTGAAGCTTTCTTT
CARSFLEAFF
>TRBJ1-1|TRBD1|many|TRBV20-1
TGCAGGGCCGGGACAGGGGGGACTGAAGCTTTCTTT
CRAGTGGTEAFF
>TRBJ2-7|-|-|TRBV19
TGTGCCAGTAGTATGAGGTGGGAGTCGGGCGAGCAGTACTTC
CASSMRWESGEQYF
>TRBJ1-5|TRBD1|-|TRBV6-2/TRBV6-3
TGTGCCAGCAGTTACCAGGGGGTTGTGATCCGCAATCAGCCCCAGCATTTT
CASSYQGVVIRNQPQHF
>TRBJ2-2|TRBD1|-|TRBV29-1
TGCAGCGTTGCAGGACAGGGGAACACCGGGGAGCTGTTTTTT
CSVAGQGNTGELFF
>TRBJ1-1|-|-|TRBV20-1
TGCAGTGCTAGCCGTGGGCGTGTCACTGAAGCTTTCTTT
CSASRGRVTEAFF
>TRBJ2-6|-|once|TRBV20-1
TGCAGTGCCCAAGTTGGAACTGGGGCCAACGTCCTGACTTTC
CSAQVGTGANVLTF
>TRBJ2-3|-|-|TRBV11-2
TGTGCCAGCAGCTTAGTAGCGTCTCACACAGATACGCAGTATTTT
CASSLVASHTDTQYF
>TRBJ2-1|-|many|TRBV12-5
TGTGCTAGTGGATCAGCCGGGCCCGAGCAGTTCTTC
CASGSAGPEQFF
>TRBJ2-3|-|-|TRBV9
TGTGCCAGCAGCGTAGGGGCGGGACGGGATACGCAGTATTTT
CASSVGAGRDTQYF
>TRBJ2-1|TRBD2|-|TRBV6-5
TGTGCCAGCAGTTACTCGACTAGCGGGAGCTATGAGCAGTTCTTC
CASSYSTSGSYEQFF
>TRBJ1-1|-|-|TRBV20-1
TGCAGTGCTAGTGGGGACGTACAGGAACAGAACACTGAAGCTTTCTTT
CSASGDVQEQNTEAFF
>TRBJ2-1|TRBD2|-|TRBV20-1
TGCAGTGCTTATTCTAGCGGGGGGTATGAGCAGTTCTTC
CSAYSSGGYEQFF
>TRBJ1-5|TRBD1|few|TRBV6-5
TGTGCCAGCGCGACGGACAGGCTATATAGCAATCAGCCCCAGCATTTT
CASATDRLYSNQPQHF
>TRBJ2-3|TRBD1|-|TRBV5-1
TGCGCCAGCAGCTTCAGGGGACAGGGCACAGATACGAAGTATTTT
CASSFRGQGTDTKYF
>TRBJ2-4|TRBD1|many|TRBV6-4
TGTGCCAGCAGTTCCCCAGGGGGCAAAAACATTCAGTACTTC
CASSSPGGKNIQYF
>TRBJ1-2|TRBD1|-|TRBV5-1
TGCGCCAGCAGCTCGGGACAGGGTGGGACCTATGGCTACACCTTC
CASSSGQGGTYGYTF
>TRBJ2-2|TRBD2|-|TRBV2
TGTGCCAGCAGCCAACTAGCGTTAGAGAACACCGGGGAGCTGTTTTTT
CASSQLALENTGELFF
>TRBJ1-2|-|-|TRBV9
TGTGCCAGCAGCGCAGTCCCAGCCTATGGCTACACCTTC
CASSAVPAYGYTF
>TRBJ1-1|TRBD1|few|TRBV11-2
TGTGCCAGCAGCTCACGTCCCGGGACAGGGGCGATGCCTGAAGCTTTCTTT
CASSSRPGTGAMPEAFF
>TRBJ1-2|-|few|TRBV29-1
TGCAGCGTTAGTATATCGGGACGGAACTATGGCTACACCTTC
CSVSISGRNYGYTF
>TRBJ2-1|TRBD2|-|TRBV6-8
TGTGCCAACATCGGGGCTAGCGGGATCTACAATGAGCAGTTCTTC
CANIGASGIYNEQFF
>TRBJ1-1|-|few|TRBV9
TGTGCCAGCAGCGTTTACACAAACACTGAAGCTTTCTTT
CASSVYTNTEAFF
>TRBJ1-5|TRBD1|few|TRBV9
TGTGCCAGCAGCGTAGGGGGACAGGTCAATCAGCCCCAGCATTTT
CASSVGGQVNQPQHF
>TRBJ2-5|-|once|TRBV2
TGTGCCAGCATGTCTAGGACCGAGACCCAGTACTTC
CASMSRTETQYF
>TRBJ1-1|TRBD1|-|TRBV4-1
TGCGCCAGCAGCCAAGTATTGGGGACAGGGAACGAAAGGACTGAAGCTTTCTTT
CASSQVLGTGNERTEAFF
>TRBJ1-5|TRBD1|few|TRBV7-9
TGTGCCAGCAGAGATACTCGGACAGGGTGCGATCAGCCCCAGCATTTT
CASRDTRTGCDQPQHF